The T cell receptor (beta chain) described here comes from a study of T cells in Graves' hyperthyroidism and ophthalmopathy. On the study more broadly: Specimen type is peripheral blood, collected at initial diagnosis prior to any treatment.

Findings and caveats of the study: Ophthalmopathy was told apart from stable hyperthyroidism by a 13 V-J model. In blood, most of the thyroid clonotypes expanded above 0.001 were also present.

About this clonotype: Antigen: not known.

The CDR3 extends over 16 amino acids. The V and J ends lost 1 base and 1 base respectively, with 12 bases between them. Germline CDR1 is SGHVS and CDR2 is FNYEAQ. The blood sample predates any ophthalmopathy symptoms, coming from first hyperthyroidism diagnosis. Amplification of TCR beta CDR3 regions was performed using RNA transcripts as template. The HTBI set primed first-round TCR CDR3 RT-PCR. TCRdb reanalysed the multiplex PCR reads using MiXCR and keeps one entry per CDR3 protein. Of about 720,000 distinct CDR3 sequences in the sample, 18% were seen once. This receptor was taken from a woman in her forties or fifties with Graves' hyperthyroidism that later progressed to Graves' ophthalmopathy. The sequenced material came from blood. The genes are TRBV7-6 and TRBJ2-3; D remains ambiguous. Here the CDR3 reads CASSLGAGYGTDTQYF. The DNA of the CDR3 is TGTGCCAGCAGCTTAGGGGCAGGCTACGGCACAGATACGCAGTATTTT.